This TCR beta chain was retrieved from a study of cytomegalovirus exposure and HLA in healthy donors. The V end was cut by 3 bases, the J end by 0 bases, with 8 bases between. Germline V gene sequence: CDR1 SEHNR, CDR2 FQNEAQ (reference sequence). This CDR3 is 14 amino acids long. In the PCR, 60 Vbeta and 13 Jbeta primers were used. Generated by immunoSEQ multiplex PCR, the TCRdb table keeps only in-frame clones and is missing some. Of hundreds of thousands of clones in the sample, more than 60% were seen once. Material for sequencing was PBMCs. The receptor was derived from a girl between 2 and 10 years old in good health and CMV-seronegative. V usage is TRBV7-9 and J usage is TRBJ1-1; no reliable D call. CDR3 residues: CASSFGEMNTEAFF. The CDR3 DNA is TGTGCCAGCAGCTTTGGAGAAATGAACACTGAAGCTTTCTTT.